These T cell receptor beta chains were read from a single sample in a study of blood T cells in healthy people across ages. TCRdb reprocessed the 5' RACE reads with MiXCR, giving one entry per CDR3 protein. The data show approximately 1,100,000 distinct CDR3 sequences, 45% seen once. The sample was blood. Receptors originate from an older woman in good health. Each CDR3 is given with its conserved first and last residue. D genes are given only for firm matches. Clone size is stated in some rows and not others, as once, few, many or a class when expanded.

j_call v_call d_call clone_size cdr3_nt cdr3_aa
TRBJ2-3 TRBV3-1 . . TGTGCCAGCAGCCAAGGCCGAGGACTGGATACGCGGTATTTT CASSQGRGLDTRYF
TRBJ1-5 TRBV15 TRBD1 . TGTGCCACCAGCCCTCGGACAGGGGGCAATCAGCCCCAGCATTTT CATSPRTGGNQPQHF
TRBJ2-7 TRBV7-9 . once TGTGCCAGCAGCTTAGCGAGGACTCAAGAGCTTAATCCCTACAAGCAGTACTTC CASSLARTQELNPYKQYF
TRBJ2-1 TRBV3-1 . . TGTGCCAGCAGCCAAGATAGTGGGACCAATGAGCAGTTCTTC CASSQDSGTNEQFF
TRBJ2-7 TRBV12-5 TRBD2 . TGTGCTAGTGGTTCAACAGGGGTGGCTAGCGGGATGGGTAGGGAGCAGTACTTC CASGSTGVASGMGREQYF
TRBJ2-1 TRBV10-3 TRBD2 . TGTGCCATCAGTGATGTAGGCCTAGCGGGAGTACAGGAGCAGTTCTTC CAISDVGLAGVQEQFF
TRBJ2-2 TRBV28 . . TGTGCCAGCACACAAGCAACCGGGGAGCTGTTTTTT CASTQATGELFF
TRBJ2-7 TRBV15 . . TGTGCCACCAGGGCCGGGACACAGTACGAGCAGTACTTC CATRAGTQYEQYF
TRBJ2-3 TRBV12-3/TRBV12-4 . . TGTGCCAGCAGTTTGCTGGGCAGAGTTCAGACCGATACGCAGTATTTT CASSLLGRVQTDTQYF
TRBJ2-5 TRBV15 TRBD2 few TGTGCCACCAGCAGCTTCGGGAGCGGGAGGCCAGAGACCCAGTACTTC CATSSFGSGRPETQYF
TRBJ2-7 TRBV2 TRBD1 few TGTGCCAGCAATTACCGGGACAGGGGCTACGAGCAGTACTTC CASNYRDRGYEQYF
TRBJ1-2 TRBV15 . . TGTGCCACCAGCACGGGGGGCAAGAACTATGGCTACACCTTC CATSTGGKNYGYTF
TRBJ2-7 TRBV5-5 . . TGTGCCAGCAGCTTGACAGGGACCCTGTTCGACGAGCAGTACTTC CASSLTGTLFDEQYF
TRBJ2-7 TRBV3-1 TRBD1 few TGTGCCAGCAGCCCCCGACGGACAGGAGCCTACGAGCAGTACTTC CASSPRRTGAYEQYF
TRBJ2-3 TRBV20-1 TRBD1 . TGCAGTGCTAGAGATATAGTGGCCGGGACAGGGACCCCAGATACGCAGTATTTT CSARDIVAGTGTPDTQYF
TRBJ1-2 TRBV6-6 TRBD1 . TGTGCCAGCAGTTACTCAGGGGGACAGTATTATGGCTACACCTTC CASSYSGGQYYGYTF
TRBJ1-5 TRBV2 . . TGTGCCAGCAGCGATAACGGACTCACCGATCAGCCCCAGCATTTT CASSDNGLTDQPQHF
TRBJ2-5 TRBV5-1 TRBD1 . TGCGCCAGCAGCCCCCCGGGGACAGGCAAAGGAGAGACCCAGTACTTC CASSPPGTGKGETQYF
TRBJ1-2 TRBV29-1 . . TGCAGCGTCCGCCGAGCTCAGGGACCCTATGGCTACACCTTC CSVRRAQGPYGYTF
TRBJ2-5 TRBV5-1 . . TGCGCCAGCAGCCCCCAGGGGAGCGGGGTTCAAGAGACCCAGTACTTC CASSPQGSGVQETQYF
TRBJ1-2 TRBV20-1 . . TGCAGTGCTAGAGAGGGGAGGGGAGTTAACTATGGCTACACCTTC CSAREGRGVNYGYTF
TRBJ2-7 TRBV6-5 TRBD1 few TGTGCCAGCAGCACACAGGGGAAAAGCTCCTACGAGCAGTACTTC CASSTQGKSSYEQYF
TRBJ2-7 TRBV5-1 TRBD1 . TGCGCCAGCAGCCCTTTCTCCGGACAGGGGGCCTCCTACGAGCAGTACTTC CASSPFSGQGASYEQYF
TRBJ1-5 TRBV12-3/TRBV12-4 . many TGTGCCAGTAGTCTTAATCAGCCCCAGCATTTT CASSLNQPQHF
TRBJ2-7 TRBV14 . . TGTACCAGCAGCCAAGATCGCCTGACCTACAATGAGCAGTACTTC CTSSQDRLTYNEQYF
TRBJ2-5 TRBV29-1 . many TGCAGCGTTGGCGCGGGACGTGTGGGGACCCAGTACTTC CSVGAGRVGTQYF
TRBJ2-7 TRBV3-1 . . TGTGCCAGCAGCACTTGGGGTTACTCCTACGAGCAGTACTTC CASSTWGYSYEQYF
TRBJ1-5 TRBV28 . . TGTGCCAGCAGTTCCTCGCAACACGGTCAGCCCCAGCATTTT CASSSSQHGQPQHF
TRBJ2-3 TRBV11-2 TRBD2 few TGTGCCAGCAGCAAAAAGCGGGAGGGGGGCACAGATACGCAGTATTTT CASSKKREGGTDTQYF
TRBJ2-7 TRBV5-1 . . TGCGCCAGCAGCTTGACAGGGTTGAACGAGCAGTACTTC CASSLTGLNEQYF
TRBJ2-7 TRBV7-2 . . TGTGCCAGCAGCTTAGCGCCTCAACGGAACTACGAGCAGTACTTC CASSLAPQRNYEQYF
TRBJ2-7 TRBV5-1 . . TGCGCCAGCAGCTGCTCCGGGACGGGGGACTACGAGCAGTACTTC CASSCSGTGDYEQYF
TRBJ2-3 TRBV5-5 . few TGTGCCAGCAGACCGATATTTATAGCGGAGGCAGATACGCAGTATTTT CASRPIFIAEADTQYF
TRBJ2-3 TRBV9 . . TGTGCCAGCAGCGGACCCCGTGCCGGGACATCTTTACCCTACACAGATACGCAGTATTTT CASSGPRAGTSLPYTDTQYF
TRBJ2-3 TRBV24-1 . few TGTGCCACCAGTGATTGGGTGGCCGTCGGCACAGATACGCAGTATTTT CATSDWVAVGTDTQYF
TRBJ1-6 TRBV11-1 TRBD1 . TGTGCCAGCAGTACGACAGGGGATGGAACACCCCTCCACTTT CASSTTGDGTPLHF
TRBJ2-1 TRBV5-1 . few TGCGCCAGCAGGGACAGTTGGGCGGCGGGAGAGGCCTACAATGAGCAGTTCTTC CASRDSWAAGEAYNEQFF
TRBJ2-7 TRBV28 TRBD2 few TGTGCCAGCAGGTCTAGCGGACCAACCTACGAGCAGTACTTC CASRSSGPTYEQYF
TRBJ2-3 TRBV21-1 . . TGTGTCAGCAGCAAAGGGGATCGTGGGAGTCCAGATACGCAGTATTTT CVSSKGDRGSPDTQYF
TRBJ2-7 TRBV6-5 . . TGTGCCAGCAGTTACCGAACCAGGGAGAACGAGCAGTACTTC CASSYRTRENEQYF
TRBJ2-7 TRBV20-1 . . TGCGGCCTCCGGGTGTGCGAGCAGTACTTC CGLRVCEQYF
TRBJ2-7 TRBV20-1 . many TGCAGTGCTTCGGGGGCTAACTACGAGCAGTACTTC CSASGANYEQYF
TRBJ2-1 TRBV7-8 TRBD1 . TGTGCCAGCAGCCCCGACAGGGTGATCAATGAGCAGTTCTTC CASSPDRVINEQFF
TRBJ2-3 TRBV11-1 . few TGTGCCAGCAGCTCCGGGACCGTGAGCACAGATACGCAGTATTTT CASSSGTVSTDTQYF
TRBJ2-7 TRBV5-6 . . TGTGCCAGCAGCCGAATTAGGGGGGGCTCCTACGAGCAGTACTTC CASSRIRGGSYEQYF
TRBJ1-4 TRBV10-3 . many TGTGCCATCAGCCCAGGGTCTGAAAAACTGTTTTTT CAISPGSEKLFF
TRBJ2-6 TRBV7-9 . . TGTGCCAGCAGCAACGGGGGCTCTGGGGCCAACGTCCTGACTTTC CASSNGGSGANVLTF
TRBJ2-7 TRBV27 TRBD1 few TGTGCCAGCAGGACGACAGGGGGCTACGAGCAGTACTTC CASRTTGGYEQYF
TRBJ1-1 TRBV9 . . TGTACCAGCAGCGTAGCTTTGACAGGAGAAGCTTTCTTT CTSSVALTGEAFF
TRBJ2-1 TRBV6-5 . many TGTGCCAGCAGTGCCCGGGACATGAACAATGAGCAGTTCTTC CASSARDMNNEQFF
TRBJ2-7 TRBV2 . . TGTGCCAGCGCACAGGGCTACGAGCAGTACTTC CASAQGYEQYF
TRBJ2-1 TRBV3-1 TRBD1 . TGTGCCAGCAGCCAAGCAGGGGGCGCGACGTATGAGCAGTTCTTC CASSQAGGATYEQFF
TRBJ2-1 TRBV6-6 TRBD1 . TGTGCCAGCAGTTGGACGGGACAGCCAGACAATGAGCAGTTCTTC CASSWTGQPDNEQFF
TRBJ1-2 TRBV16 . . TGTGCCAGCAGCCAATCGAGTGGCTACACCTTC CASSQSSGYTF
TRBJ2-1 TRBV9 TRBD2 . TGTGCCAGCAGCGGCTTTGGGGGGTGGGAGGGAATGTCCTACAATGAGCAGTTCTTC CASSGFGGWEGMSYNEQFF
TRBJ2-6 TRBV7-9 TRBD2 . TGTGCCAGCAGCTTAGTCGAACTAGCGGGACACTCTGGGGCCAACGTCCTGACTTTC CASSLVELAGHSGANVLTF
TRBJ2-1 TRBV6-5 TRBD2 . TGTGCCAGCAGTTACCCAGGGACTAGCGGGAGTAATGAGCAGTTCTTC CASSYPGTSGSNEQFF
TRBJ2-7 TRBV30 . . TGTGCCTGGAGTGTACAGACCTACGAGCAGTACTTC CAWSVQTYEQYF
TRBJ1-1 TRBV18 . . TGTGCCAGCTCACCAAAGGAAGGCACTGAAGCTTTCTTT CASSPKEGTEAFF